This T cell receptor beta chain was obtained from a study of control samples from healthy donors and cancer patients. The protocol was immunoSEQ multiplex PCR, while the TCRdb copy is restricted to in-frame clones and leaves out a portion. Altogether 130,000 to 150,000 clones are present, about 89% being singletons, with the ten largest covering just under 5%. This clonotype was sampled from a man aged 25 to 40 in good health. The sample comprised blood.

The CDR3 loop is CASSQGLAGLRSTQYF. CDR3 DNA sequence: TGCGCCAGCAGCCAAGGACTAGCGGGGCTTCGTAGTACGCAGTATTTT. This sequence joins TRBV4-3 and TRBJ2-3, with TRBD2 identical over 11 bases. Germline-derived CDR1 and CDR2 are LGHNA and YSLEER. With 1 base clipped from V and 8 bases from J, the junction kept 8 bases outside the gene matches. This CDR3 has 16 amino acids.